This TCR beta chain was sequenced during a study of low-dose radiotherapy and immunotherapy resistance in tumors. The sample's time point: before trial treatment. This clonotype was detected ten times or more. From germline, CDR1 is SGHNT and CDR2 YENEEA. Deletions cut 4 bases from V and 10 bases from J, with 14 bases between. The CDR3 is made up of 13 amino acids. Primers targeting TRAV and TRBV primed first-strand cDNA, covering alpha and beta chains. TCRs underwent 20 PCR cycles of amplification with a constant-region primer and V-primer adapter. Via MiXCR, TCRdb re-called the reads, giving one row per CDR3 protein. The sample lists 65,000 to 100,000 distinct CDR3 sequences, roughly a sixth occurring once.

The sequencing here drew on PBMCs, taken before treatment. The sequence derives from a male donor with prostate cancer. The V gene is TRBV11-3, the J gene TRBJ2-1; D gene ambiguous. The CDR3: CASSSDEAREQFF. For the CDR3, the DNA is TGTGCCAGCAGCTCTGACGAGGCTCGAGAGCAGTTCTTC.